These T cell receptor beta chains were read from a single sample in a study of blood T cell repertoires in COVID-19. The table came from immunoSEQ multiplex PCR; TCRdb's copy has only in-frame clones and leaves some out. The repertoire includes about 41,000 clones, around nine tenths of them detected once, and more than 4.5% sits in the top ten. Sequenced input: peripheral blood. The receptors derive from a human donor in a cohort sampled during active COVID-19. CDR3s include the opening cysteine and the closing phenylalanine or tryptophan. The D gene is left open where the match is weak. Clone size appears in some rows only: once, few, many, or a class for an expanded clone.

TRBD1 TRBJ1-3 TRBV28 NA CASKPIGDRGLNTIYF TGTGCCAGCAAACCAATCGGGGACAGGGGATTAAACACCATATATTTT
NA TRBJ1-2 TRBV12-5 NA CASGLVRGDIVSYTF TGTGCTAGTGGTTTGGTACGAGGGGACATTGTGAGCTACACCTTC
TRBD2 TRBJ2-2 TRBV11-1 NA CASSSGLAGGIGELFF TGTGCCAGCAGCTCGGGACTAGCGGGAGGAATCGGGGAGCTGTTTTTT
NA TRBJ1-5 TRBV5-1 NA CASSLAGSGQPQHF TGCGCCAGCAGCTTGGCAGGGTCAGGTCAGCCCCAGCATTTT
NA TRBJ2-3 TRBV9 NA CASSVGRTDTQYF TGTGCCAGCAGCGTAGGGCGGACAGATACGCAGTATTTT
TRBD1 TRBJ2-2 TRBV30 once CALDGSGTGIDTGELFF TGTGCCTTGGATGGGTCCGGGACAGGGATCGACACCGGGGAGCTGTTTTTT
NA TRBJ2-3 TRBV11-2 NA CASSASSDTQYF TGTGCCAGCAGCGCATCTAGCGATACGCAGTATTTT
TRBD1 TRBJ2-5 TRBV3-1/TRBV3-2 once CASSRKRTGPQETQYF TGTGCCAGCAGCCGAAAGAGGACAGGACCCCAAGAGACCCAGTACTTC
TRBD2 TRBJ2-7 TRBV2 once CASRSLGTSGSYEQYF TGTGCCAGCAGGTCATTGGGGACTAGCGGGAGCTACGAGCAGTACTTC
TRBD1 TRBJ1-4 TRBV20-1 NA CSASRDRVNEKLFF TGCAGTGCTAGTCGGGACAGGGTTAATGAAAAACTGTTTTTT
TRBD2 TRBJ2-1 TRBV27 NA CASSLGTSGRANEQFF TGTGCCAGCAGTCTAGGGACTAGCGGGAGGGCCAATGAGCAGTTCTTC
NA TRBJ2-1 TRBV2 NA CASSTGYEQFF TGTGCCAGCAGTACAGGGTATGAGCAGTTCTTC
TRBD1 TRBJ2-7 TRBV7-6 NA CASSPGQGLAYEQYF TGTGCCAGCAGCCCAGGACAGGGGCTCGCCTACGAGCAGTACTTC
TRBD2 TRBJ2-3 TRBV3-1/TRBV3-2 NA CASSSRLAGARETQYF TGTGCCAGCAGCTCCCGACTAGCGGGGGCGCGGGAGACGCAGTATTTT
NA TRBJ2-1 TRBV29-1 NA CSVEDPGGLKVYNEQFF TGCAGCGTTGAAGATCCCGGAGGACTAAAGGTCTACAATGAGCAGTTCTTC
NA TRBJ1-5 TRBV20-1 NA CSASPSDRTYPNSNQPQHF TGCAGTGCTAGTCCAAGCGACAGGACGTACCCTAATAGCAATCAGCCCCAGCATTTT
NA TRBJ1-2 TRBV9 NA CASSRQNYGYTF TGTGCCAGCAGCAGACAGAACTATGGCTACACCTTC
TRBD1 TRBJ1-2 TRBV6-2/TRBV6-3 NA CASSYGTGSSYTF TGTGCCAGCAGTTACGGGACAGGGAGTAGCTACACCTTC
TRBD1 TRBJ2-5 TRBV9 once CASSVDTGGLETQYF TGTGCCAGCAGCGTAGATACAGGGGGACTGGAGACCCAGTACTTC
TRBD1 TRBJ2-7 TRBV7-6 NA CASSLAKLPGQGEREQYF TGTGCCAGCAGCTTAGCTAAGTTACCGGGACAGGGGGAGAGGGAGCAGTACTTC
TRBD1 TRBJ1-4 TRBV9 NA CASSVGQGVAEKLFF TGTGCCAGCAGCGTAGGACAGGGGGTTGCCGAAAAACTGTTTTTT
NA TRBJ2-7 TRBV27 once CASTSPAGLGEQYF TGTGCCAGCACTAGCCCGGCAGGTCTTGGCGAGCAGTACTTC
NA TRBJ2-7 TRBV5-1 few CASKRLPGYEQYF TGCGCCAGCAAAAGACTTCCCGGGTACGAGCAGTACTTC
NA TRBJ2-5 TRBV9 NA CASSVYGDGRGETQYF TGTGCCAGCAGCGTTTATGGGGACGGGAGAGGGGAGACCCAGTACTTC
NA TRBJ1-2 TRBV12-5 NA CASGLLVSGARPHYYGYTF TGTGCTAGTGGTTTGCTCGTATCGGGTGCCCGCCCTCACTACTATGGCTACACCTTC
TRBD2 TRBJ2-3 TRBV6-4 NA CASSPGTSGTDTQYF TGTGCCAGCAGTCCCGGGACTAGCGGCACAGATACGCAGTATTTT
TRBD2 TRBJ2-7 TRBV9 NA CASSLRASGSHEQYF TGTGCCAGCAGCCTACGTGCTAGCGGGAGCCACGAGCAGTACTTC
NA TRBJ2-7 TRBV9 NA CASSVGRENYEQYF TGTGCCAGCAGCGTGGGTCGGGAGAACTACGAGCAGTACTTC
TRBD2 TRBJ2-7 TRBV7-8 once CASIGRAGDYEQYF TGTGCCAGCATAGGGAGAGCGGGAGACTACGAGCAGTACTTC
NA TRBJ2-5 TRBV14 NA CASSQGLSSTGETQYF TGTGCCAGCAGCCAGGGTTTAAGCTCCACGGGGGAGACCCAGTACTTC
NA TRBJ2-5 TRBV3-1/TRBV3-2 once CASSQDLRPLRTQYF TGTGCCAGCAGCCAAGATCTTCGCCCGTTGAGGACCCAGTACTTC
TRBD1 TRBJ2-1 TRBV24-1 NA CATSGPSRQGSYNEQFF TGTGCCACCAGTGGGCCTTCGAGACAGGGGTCCTACAATGAGCAGTTCTTC
TRBD2 TRBJ2-2 TRBV7-2 NA CASSLRLPGLAGAGELFF TGTGCCAGCAGCCTGAGACTCCCGGGACTAGCGGGCGCCGGGGAGCTGTTTTTT